The 25 T cell receptor beta chains listed next were all sequenced from one sample in a study of blood T cell repertoires in COVID-19. The assay was immunoSEQ multiplex PCR, and TCRdb's table has in-frame clones only and misses some. The data show 250,000 to 300,000 clones, around 85% seen once. Input material: PBMCs or T cells enriched from blood (not recorded which). These receptors all stem from a woman in her fifties or sixties who had recovered from COVID-19.

The genes are TRBV7-8 and TRBJ2-5, with unresolved D. CDR3 length: 13 residues. Germline CDR1 reads SGHVS; CDR2 reads FQNEAQ. Trimming removed 5 bases at V and 3 bases at J, with 10 bases between. As DNA, the CDR3 is TGTGCCAGCAGCCCTCCTATGAAAGAGACCCAGTACTTC. Residues: CASSPPMKETQYF.

The chain carries TRBV19 and TRBJ1-5, with D uncertain. V was cut by 3 bases and J by 0 bases, with 9 bases left in between. This CDR3 is 15 amino acids long. Germline assignment: CDR1 LNHDA and CDR2 SQIVND (reference sequence). Here the CDR3 DNA reads TGTGCCAGTAGTATTCAGGCCCTTAGCAATCAGCCCCAGCATTTT. The encoded protein is CASSIQALSNQPQHF.

The chain has TRBV28 and TRBJ2-1; 7 bases are shared with TRBD2. This CDR3 contains 14 residues. J was trimmed by 4 bases and V by 8 bases; bases with no gene match: 8. Per germline, CDR1 MDHEN and CDR2 SYDVKM. CDR3 sequence reads: CASEQRGPYNEQFF. DNA of the CDR3: TGTGCCAGCGAACAGCGGGGACCTTACAATGAGCAGTTCTTC.

This clone has a single count. CDR3 DNA: TGTGCCAGCAGCAAAGGGACAGGGGCTTCTAGAGAGCAGTTCTTC. Translation gives CASSKGTGASREQFF. The chain employs TRBV21-1 and TRBJ2-1; the table assigns TRBD1, which was not confirmed against the DNA. TRBV21-1 is reported as a pseudogene. The CDR3 consists of 15 residues.

In this sample, this clone turned up once. This chain joins TRBV30 and TRBJ2-7; 15 bases agree with TRBD2. J gave up 4 bases and V 3 bases, and 7 bases lay outside the gene matches. This CDR3 spans 16 amino acids. In germline, CDR1 is GTSNPN, CDR2 SVGIG (reference sequence). The CDR3 region is CAWRDRGTSGRYEQYF. The CDR3 DNA reads as TGTGCCTGGAGAGATCGCGGGACTAGCGGGAGGTACGAGCAGTACTTC.

This clone was recorded many times. V usage is TRBV7-9 and J usage is TRBJ1-2; 9 bases align to TRBD1. Trimming took 7 bases from V and 2 from J; bases not matched to a gene: 20. The CDR3 extends over 19 amino acids. Germline V gene lookup returns CDR1 SEHNR and CDR2 FQNEAQ (reference sequence). The CDR3 nucleotides read TGTGCCAGCATTCCTGAGTCCGGGACAGGGACGCCGGCAAACTATGGCTACACCTTC. It yields the protein CASIPESGTGTPANYGYTF.

The rearrangement joins TRBV5-1 to TRBJ1-4; tentative D call: TRBD1 (6 bases). Trimming left V 1 base short and J 6 bases short, with 10 bases between. This CDR3 contains 14 residues. CDR1 is SGHRS, CDR2 YFSETQ, per germline. CDR3 amino acids: CASSLQGMHEKLFF. CDR3 DNA: TGCGCCAGCAGCTTGCAGGGGATGCATGAAAAACTGTTTTTT. Using reference TRBV5-1 and TRBJ1-4 for the parts outside the CDR3, the full variable domain is KAGVTQTPRYLIKTRGQQVTLSCSPISGHRSVSWYQQTPGQGLQFLFEYFSETQRNKGNFPGRFSGRQFSNSRSEMNVSTLELGDSALYLCASSLQGMHEKLFFGSGTQLSVL.

V and J are TRBV7-2 and TRBJ1-1; 7 bases fit TRBD1. The germline V gene encodes CDR1 SGHTA and CDR2 FQGNSA. The CDR3 runs 13 residues. V gave up 5 bases and J gave up 1 base; unmatched junction bases: 1. For the CDR3, the DNA is TGTGCCAGCAGCGGACAGGCGAACACTGAAGCTTTCTTT. It specifies CASSGQANTEAFF.

This chain uses TRBV11-2 with TRBJ2-1, with TRBD1 matching 8 bases. From germline, CDR1 is SGHAT and CDR2 FQNNGV. With V trimmed by 5 bases and J by 6 bases, 6 bases remained unmatched. The CDR3 is 14 residues long. CDR3 DNA: TGTGCCAGCAGCCAGGACAGGGTAGGCAATGAGCAGTTCTTC. As protein: CASSQDRVGNEQFF.

Here the CDR3 DNA reads TGTGCCAGCAGTAGAGGCACAGGGGTTACCTACGAGCAGTACTTC. Protein product: CASSRGTGVTYEQYF. This rearrangement joins TRBV7-8 to TRBJ2-7; 7 bases agree with TRBD1. The CDR3 is 15 residues long. In germline, CDR1 is SGHVS, CDR2 FQNEAQ. Trimming cost V 6 bases and J 2 bases; bases outside gene matches: 10.

The CDR3 sequence is CATSMSGRNYNEQFF. The CDR3 DNA reads as TGTGCCACCAGCATGAGCGGGAGGAACTACAATGAGCAGTTCTTC. The chain uses TRBV15 and TRBJ2-1; 9 nucleotides match TRBD2. Trimming removed 4 bases from V and 3 bases from J; junction bases left unmatched: 4. Germline assignment: CDR1 LNHNV and CDR2 YYDKDF (reference sequence). The CDR3 has 15 residues.

The rearrangement joins TRBV27 to TRBJ1-2; D might be TRBD1 (6 bases). The germline V and J ends were trimmed by 5 bases and 4 bases, with 14 bases remaining between them. CDR3 length: 14 amino acids. Germline CDR1 is MNHEY and CDR2 is SMNVEV (reference sequence). CDR3 amino acids: CASSRSGQFYGYTF. The CDR3 nucleotides are TGTGCCAGCAGTAGGAGCGGACAGTTCTATGGCTACACCTTC.

V gene TRBV5-1 combines with J gene TRBJ2-2, with 9 bases fitting TRBD2. Per germline, CDR1 SGHRS and CDR2 YFSETQ. CDR3 size: 15 residues. Germline trimming cut 4 bases from V and 3 bases from J; bases unmatched to any gene: 4. CDR3 in amino acids: CASSRREGDTGELFF. CDR3 coding DNA: TGCGCCAGCAGCCGGCGGGAGGGAGACACCGGGGAGCTGTTTTTT.

This chain uses TRBV7-3 with TRBJ1-2, with 7 bases matching TRBD1. J was trimmed by 4 bases and V by 3 bases; bases with no gene match: 11. The CDR3 sequence is 16 residues long. Germline V gene data show CDR1 as SGHTA and CDR2 as FQGTGA. The DNA for the CDR3 is TGTGCCAGCAGCTTCAAAGAGGGGGCTGGCGGCTATGGCTACACCTTC. Its protein product is CASSFKEGAGGYGYTF. Variable domain in full (rest from reference TRBV7-3 and TRBJ1-2): GAGVSQTPSNKVTEKGKYVELRCDPISGHTALYWYRQSLGQGPEFLIYFQGTGAADDSGLPNDRFFAVRPEGSVSTLKIQRTERGDSAVYLCASSFKEGAGGYGYTFGSGTRLTVV.

The genes are TRBV4-2 and TRBJ1-2; tentatively, D is TRBD1 (5 bases). The CDR3 totals 16 residues. Trimming stripped 0 bases from V and 0 bases from J, with 11 bases between. Germline V gives CDR1 LGHNA, CDR2 YNFKEQ. The CDR3 DNA follows: TGTGCCAGCAGCCAAGATCCCTCAGGGACTAACTATGGCTACACCTTC. The encoded protein is CASSQDPSGTNYGYTF.

The V gene is TRBV2, the J gene TRBJ1-6; 8 positions match TRBD1. The CDR3 runs to 15 residues. V was pared by 7 bases and J by 8 bases, with 10 bases of the junction left unmatched. Germline-derived CDR1 and CDR2 are SNHLY and FYNNEI. The CDR3 sequence is CASNLATGGDSPLHF. The CDR3 nucleotides read TGTGCCAGCAATCTGGCTACAGGGGGGGATTCACCCCTCCACTTT.

This clone occurred once. The rearrangement links TRBV4-2 to TRBJ1-3; 7 bases match TRBD1. There are 15 residues in the CDR3. CDR1 and CDR2 (germline): LGHNA, YNFKEQ. Unmatched junction bases numbered 6, after V lost 1 base and J lost 6 bases. Written as DNA, the CDR3 is TGTGCCAGCAGCCAAGTTGCCCAGGGGGTAAACACCATATATTTT. Translating it yields CASSQVAQGVNTIYF.

The rearrangement links TRBV28 to TRBJ2-7; 7 bases agree with TRBD2. This CDR3 comprises 15 residues. Germline trimming cut 2 bases from V and 6 bases from J; bases unmatched to any gene: 10. Germline V gives CDR1 MDHEN, CDR2 SYDVKM. The CDR3 DNA sequence: TGTGCCAGCAGTTTACTCGGGCGGGAGAAGGTCGAGCAGTACTTC. It encodes CASSLLGREKVEQYF.

The V call is TRBV2, the J call TRBJ2-1, with D tentatively TRBD1 (6 bases). Germline values: CDR1 SNHLY, CDR2 FYNNEI. V shed 0 bases and J shed 8 bases, with 11 bases lying between them. The CDR3 extends over 14 amino acids. CDR3 bases: TGTGCCAGCAGTGAAGCGCTCAGGGGAGATGAGCAGTTCTTC. Translation: CASSEALRGDEQFF.

The V gene is TRBV2, the J gene TRBJ1-1, with D tentatively TRBD1 (6 bases). CDR3 length equals 15 residues. Germline CDR1 reads SNHLY; CDR2 reads FYNNEI. Trimming cost V 5 bases and J 1 base, with 14 bases left between them. The CDR3 region is CASSRTGTRNTEAFF. In DNA form, the CDR3 reads TGTGCCAGCAGTCGGACCGGGACACGGAACACTGAAGCTTTCTTT.

The rearrangement links TRBV28 to TRBJ1-3; a possible D gene is TRBD1 (5 bases). Germline lookup yields CDR1 MDHEN and CDR2 SYDVKM. CDR3 length: 13 amino acids. CDR3 in DNA: TGTTTCCCGCAAGGGGTGAAGGGAAACACCATATATTTT. It translates to CFPQGVKGNTIYF.

As to this clone: Germline is not matched at one junction end, which may reflect a read error. J is TRBJ1-6 and V is TRBV28; D is possibly TRBD1 (6 bases). The CDR3 is 13 residues long. Germline CDR1 MDHEN, CDR2 SYDVKM. The CDR3: CASSLGGGQLQDF. The CDR3 DNA reads TGTGCCAGCAGTTTGGGTGGGGGACAACTCCAGGACTTT.

This rearrangement joins TRBV3-1 (or the pseudogene TRBV3-2) to TRBJ2-1; D ambiguous. Germline V gene sequence: CDR1 LGHDT, CDR2 YNNKEL (reference sequence). The CDR3 length is 14 residues. Trimming pared 2 bases from V and 2 bases from J, leaving 7 bases between. CDR3 in amino acids: CASSQSRAYNEQFF. The CDR3 nucleotides are TGTGCCAGCAGCCAATCTCGGGCCTACAATGAGCAGTTCTTC.

The chain combines TRBV27 with TRBJ2-1, with 11 bases that match TRBD2. The CDR3 loop spans 15 amino acids. Germline V lookup: CDR1 MNHEY, CDR2 SMNVEV (reference sequence). V gave up 4 bases and J gave up 2 bases; unmatched junction bases: 1. CDR3 amino acids: CASSSSGGTYNEQFF. CDR3 coding DNA: TGTGCCAGCAGTTCTAGCGGGGGGACCTACAATGAGCAGTTCTTC.

The gene calls are TRBV19 and TRBJ2-3, with D possibly being TRBD2 (5 bases). Trimming stripped 6 bases from V and 6 bases from J, with 7 bases between. The CDR3 consists of 11 residues. The V gene's germline CDR1 is LNHDA and CDR2 SQIVND (reference sequence). The CDR3 DNA reads TGTGCCAGTAGGAGGGCGGATACGCAGTATTTT. Its translation: CASRRADTQYF.